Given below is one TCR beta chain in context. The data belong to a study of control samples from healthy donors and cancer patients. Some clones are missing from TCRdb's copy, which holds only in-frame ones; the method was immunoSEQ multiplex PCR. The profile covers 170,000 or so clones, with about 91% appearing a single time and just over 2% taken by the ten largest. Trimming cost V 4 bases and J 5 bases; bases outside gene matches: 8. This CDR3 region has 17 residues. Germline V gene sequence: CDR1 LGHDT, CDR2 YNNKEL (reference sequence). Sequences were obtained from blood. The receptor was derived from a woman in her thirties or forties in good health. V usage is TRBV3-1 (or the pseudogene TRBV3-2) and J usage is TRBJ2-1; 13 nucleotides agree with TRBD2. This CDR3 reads CASSRRLAGGWDNEQFF. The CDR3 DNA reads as TGTGCCAGCAGCCGACGACTAGCGGGGGGCTGGGACAATGAGCAGTTCTTC.